This T cell receptor (beta chain) is drawn from a study of monozygotic twins with cystic fibrosis. Study at large: Libraries were built from three micrograms of fragmented DNA using around 15 PCR cycles. Study findings and constraints: The repertoire was suggested to be naive-dominated, clonality median around 0.0095.

The ends lost 6 bases at V and 6 bases at J; junction bases unmatched: 4. Per germline, CDR1 SNHLY and CDR2 FYNNEI. The CDR3 contains 15 residues. A note on this clone: Its antigen is not identified.

TCRdb's copy holds only in-frame clones and misses some; the assay was immunoSEQ multiplex PCR. The repertoire holds around 30,000 clones, with 92% as singletons. This chain connects TRBV2 to TRBJ1-6, with 11 bases lining up with TRBD1. The sequence derives from a girl aged 2-10 years with cystic fibrosis. The sample consisted of blood. CDR3 loop: CASSPGQGANSPLHF. The CDR3 DNA sequence: TGTGCCAGCAGCCCCGGACAGGGGGCTAATTCACCCCTCCACTTT.